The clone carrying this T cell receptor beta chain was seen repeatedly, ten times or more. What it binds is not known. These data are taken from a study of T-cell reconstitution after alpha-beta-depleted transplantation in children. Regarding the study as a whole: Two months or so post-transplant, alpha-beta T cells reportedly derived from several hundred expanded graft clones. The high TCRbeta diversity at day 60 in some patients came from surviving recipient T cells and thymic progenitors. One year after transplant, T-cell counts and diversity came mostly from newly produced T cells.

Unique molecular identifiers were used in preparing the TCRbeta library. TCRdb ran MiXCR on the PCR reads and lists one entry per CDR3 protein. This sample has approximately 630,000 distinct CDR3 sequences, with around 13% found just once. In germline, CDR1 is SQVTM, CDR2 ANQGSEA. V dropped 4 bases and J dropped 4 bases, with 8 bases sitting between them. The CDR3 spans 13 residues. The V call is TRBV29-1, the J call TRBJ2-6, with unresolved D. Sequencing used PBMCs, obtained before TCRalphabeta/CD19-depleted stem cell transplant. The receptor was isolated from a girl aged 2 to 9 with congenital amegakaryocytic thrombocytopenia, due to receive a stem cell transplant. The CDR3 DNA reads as TGCAGCGTTGGGACGACAGGGGCCAACGTCCTGACTTTC. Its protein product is CSVGTTGANVLTF.